The 6 T cell receptor beta chains below all came from one sample that was sequenced in a study of cytomegalovirus exposure and HLA in healthy donors listed by TCRdb under 2017. Receptors were amplified or captured by the immunoSEQ multiplex PCR assay. A mixture of 60 forward primers for TCR Vbeta segments and 13 reverse primers for TCR Jbeta segments was used in the multiplex PCR. TCRdb provides this immuneACCESS table in a form limited to in-frame rearrangements. Some clones are lacking; in checked studies, under half of them reflect an unresolved V gene, and why the rest are absent is not known. Recorded for this sample are under 110,000 clones; 70% to 80% of them occurred a single time. Of the sample, roughly 2.8% is held by the ten largest clones. Sequenced: PBMCs. All receptors come from a female donor in good health and CMV-seronegative.

The chain couples TRBV28 to TRBJ1-2; D call uncertain. The V gene lost 6 bases and the J gene lost 0 bases, with 8 bases spanning the gap. Germline V gene lookup returns CDR1 MDHEN and CDR2 SYDVKM. The CDR3 spans 13 residues. CDR3 DNA sequence: TGTGCCAGCAGCCCGGGAGCTAACTATGGCTACACCTTC. As protein: CASSPGANYGYTF.

This chain joins TRBV5-5 and TRBJ1-1; a possible D gene is TRBD1 (6 bases). The V gene lost 2 bases and the J gene lost 4 bases, with 12 bases spanning the gap. This CDR3 is built from 14 residues. Germline-derived CDR1 and CDR2 are SGHKS and YYEKEE (reference sequence). The CDR3 DNA is TGTGCCAGCAGCTTTGGACAGCATGCCACTGAAGCTTTCTTT. Residues: CASSFGQHATEAFF.

This chain connects TRBV5-1 to TRBJ2-2; 9 bases match TRBD2. Germline CDR1 and CDR2: SGHRS and YFSETQ. The CDR3 covers 17 residues. The V gene end was trimmed by 4 bases and the J gene end by 5 bases; junction bases not matched to a gene: 12. CDR3 protein: CASSPWSSGRYTGELFF. The CDR3 DNA sequence: TGCGCCAGCAGCCCGTGGAGTAGCGGGAGATATACCGGGGAGCTGTTTTTT.

For the CDR3, the DNA is TGTGCCAGCAGATATTCCAAGAGCTCCTACAATGAGCAGTTCTTC. This gives the protein CASRYSKSSYNEQFF. The chain joins TRBV27 to TRBJ2-1; D gene unclear. Germline CDR1 and CDR2: MNHEY and SMNVEV (reference sequence). CDR3 length: 15 residues. V lost 6 bases to trimming and J lost 0 bases, with 12 bases between them.

This clone was seen more than once but under ten times. The CDR3 loop reads CAISEIFAGNQPQHF. The CDR3 coding sequence is TGTGCCATCAGTGAGATCTTTGCGGGCAATCAGCCCCAGCATTTT. The gene calls are TRBV10-3 and TRBJ1-5; the D is unclear. Germline CDR1 reads ENHRY; CDR2 reads SYGVKD. The germline V and J ends were trimmed by 2 bases and 2 bases, with 10 bases remaining between them. This CDR3 has 15 amino acids.

The chain uses TRBV28 and TRBJ2-1; TRBD2 matches 10 bases. The CDR3 spans 15 residues. The trim removed 7 bases at V and 3 bases at J, leaving 6 bases unmatched. The germline gives CDR1 MDHEN, CDR2 SYDVKM. DNA for the CDR3: TGTGCCAGCACCACAAGCGGGAGGGTCTACAATGAGCAGTTCTTC. The encoded protein is CASTTSGRVYNEQFF. Together with reference TRBV28 and TRBJ2-1, the CDR3 gives the full variable domain: DVKVTQSSRYLVKRTGEKVFLECVQDMDHENMFWYRQDPGLGLRLIYFSYDVKMKEKGDIPEGYSVSREKKERFSLILESASTNQTSMYLCASTTSGRVYNEQFFGPGTRLTVL.